These 10 T cell receptor beta chains came from one sample sequenced in a study of blood T cell repertoires in COVID-19. Repertoires were generated with immunoSEQ multiplex PCR, while TCRdb's copy carries only in-frame clones and drops some. The sample has about 250,000 clones; 86% are singletons. The sample taken for sequencing was peripheral blood. The receptors derive from a woman in her sixties who had recovered from COVID-19.

Only one count was recorded for this clone. The chain carries TRBV5-1 and TRBJ2-2; 7 bases line up with TRBD1. Per the germline V gene, CDR1 is SGHRS and CDR2 is YFSETQ. Losses at the gene ends were 4 bases for V and 1 base for J; bases not matched to a gene: 10. The length of the CDR3 is 17 residues. The CDR3 reads CASSLATGQRNTGELFF. For the CDR3, the DNA is TGCGCCAGCAGCCTGGCCACGGGACAGAGGAACACCGGGGAGCTGTTTTTT.

This clone was seen more than once but under ten times. The sample holds other DNA sequences that translate to the same CDR3. The chain links TRBV6-5 to TRBJ1-2; possibly TRBD1 for D (5 bases). V was shortened by 0 bases and J by 6 bases, with 8 bases between the two germline ends. This CDR3 is 13 amino acids long. Per the germline V gene, CDR1 is MNHEY and CDR2 is SVGAGI. CDR3: CASSYSGRDGYTF. CDR3 sequence (DNA): TGTGCCAGCAGTTACTCGGGCAGGGATGGCTACACCTTC.

This chain uses TRBV19 with TRBJ1-5, with 10 bases aligning to TRBD1. The CDR3 covers 14 residues. The germline gives CDR1 LNHDA, CDR2 SQIVND (reference sequence). V was clipped by 7 bases and J by 4 bases; unmatched bases: 4. The CDR3 nucleotides are TGTGCCAGTACCTCGGGACAGGGGAATCAGCCCCAGCATTTT. It codes for CASTSGQGNQPQHF.

This clone was seen more than once but under ten times. V is TRBV5-1 and J is TRBJ1-6; D ambiguous. The CDR3 length is 16 residues. Trimming removed 0 bases from V and 7 bases from J, with 14 bases in between. Germline V gene lookup returns CDR1 SGHRS and CDR2 YFSETQ. The CDR3 is CASSLAGQNPNSPLHF. CDR3 nucleotide sequence: TGCGCCAGCAGCTTGGCCGGTCAAAATCCGAATTCACCCCTCCACTTT.

This clone was seen a single time. This sequence joins TRBV9 and TRBJ1-5, with 8 bases identical to TRBD1. V trimming: 3 bases; J trimming: 6 bases; junction bases outside the gene matches: 2. CDR3 size: 13 residues. Germline loops: CDR1 SGDLS, CDR2 YYNGEE. The CDR3 region has the DNA TGTGCCAGCAGCGCGACAGGGGCTCAGCCCCAGCATTTT. This sequence encodes CASSATGAQPQHF.

This chain joins TRBV5-1 and TRBJ2-1; 9 bases align to TRBD1. CDR3 length: 15 residues. The junction had 4 bases not matched to a gene; V was cut back by 4 bases and J by 2 bases. The germline gives CDR1 SGHRS, CDR2 YFSETQ. The CDR3 nucleotides read TGCGCCAGCAGCCGGGACAGGGCTGCCTACAATGAGCAGTTCTTC. Its translation: CASSRDRAAYNEQFF.

In its sample, this clone was seen once. V and J are TRBV7-2 and TRBJ2-7, with unresolved D. V lost 6 bases, J lost 3 bases, and 6 bases lay in between. The CDR3 has 11 amino acids. Germline CDR1 reads SGHTA; CDR2 reads FQGNSA. Here the CDR3 reads CASSRFYEQYF. In nucleotides, the CDR3 is TGTGCCAGCAGTCGTTTCTACGAGCAGTACTTC.

The chain is built from TRBV5-1 and TRBJ2-3; 10 bases agree with TRBD2. This CDR3 contains 18 residues. The ends lost 0 bases at V and 0 bases at J; junction bases unmatched: 7. CDR1 SGHRS and CDR2 YFSETQ come from the germline V gene. CDR3 in amino acids: CASSLGTVAGGSTDTQYF. For the CDR3, the DNA is TGCGCCAGCAGCTTGGGGACCGTAGCGGGGGGAAGCACAGATACGCAGTATTTT.

The J gene is TRBJ1-2, the V gene TRBV4-2; TRBD1 agrees at 11 bases. The CDR3 has 16 residues. With 0 bases clipped from V and 8 bases from J, the junction kept 8 bases outside the gene matches. Germline CDR1 and CDR2: LGHNA and YNFKEQ. CDR3 nucleotides: TGTGCCAGCAGCCAAGATGGGACAGGGGGTTTGTGGGGCTACACCTTC. Amino acids: CASSQDGTGGLWGYTF.

The chain employs TRBV6-5 and TRBJ2-5, with 13 bases lining up with TRBD2. Germline V gene data show CDR1 as MNHEY and CDR2 as SVGAGI. V gave up 7 bases and J gave up 9 bases; unmatched junction bases: 8. The CDR3 is 14 amino acids. CDR3 sequence reads: CASKKELAGGPQYF. The CDR3 region has the DNA TGTGCCAGCAAAAAGGAACTAGCGGGGGGGCCCCAGTACTTC.